The sequence of this T cell receptor (beta chain) was determined in a study of CD8 T cells in Susac syndrome. The CDR3 sequence is 15 residues long. Germline CDR1 is LNHDA and CDR2 is SQIVND (reference sequence). Random hexamers were used to reverse transcribe 0.5 to 1 ug of RNA. TCRdb analysed the immunoSEQ multiplex PCR reads with MiXCR anew, one entry per CDR3 protein. The data hold 250,000 to 300,000 distinct CDR3 sequences, with approximately 85% observed a single time. Note on this clonotype: A junction end diverges from the germline sequence, so it may reflect a read error.

The sequence derives from a human donor with multiple sclerosis. The rearrangement uses TRBV19 and TRBJ2-1; unclear D gene. Sequencing was performed on CD8+ T cells from PBMCs. The CDR3 DNA reads TGTTCCAGTAGTATACTCCTATTCATGCGGAATGAGCAGTTCTTC. It translates to CSSSILLFMRNEQFF.